Below, one TCR beta chain is given with its context. The table came from immunoSEQ multiplex PCR; TCRdb's copy has only in-frame clones and leaves some out. Among under 850,000 clones, roughly 90% were seen once, and the ten largest hold over 0.008%. The data were obtained in a study of shared T cell receptors in the human thymus. These data were also filed under a second study, of human thymus T cells.

Sequencing used thymocytes. The receptor was isolated from a boy younger than two with a congenital heart defect.

CDR3 sequence: CASRPSSPGLVSTDTQYF. In DNA, the CDR3 is TGTGCCAGCAGGCCTTCCTCACCGGGACTAGTAAGCACAGATACGCAGTATTTT. This chain uses TRBV2 with TRBJ2-3; 8 nucleotides line up with TRBD2. Germline CDR1 SNHLY, CDR2 FYNNEI. V lost 6 bases to trimming and J lost 0 bases; unmatched junction nucleotides: 14. CDR3 length: 18 residues.